This T cell receptor beta chain was captured in a study of cytomegalovirus exposure and HLA in healthy donors. Study in general: An earlier analysis identified approximately 120 million unique TCR beta sequences in some 170 million T cells. HLA-typed donors contributed 65 million to 95 million unique TCRs, which were held in an early data release. Study conclusions and caveats: Later analysis demonstrated an association between a missense DCLRE1C variant and TCR beta V- and J-gene trimming.

This clone was observed a handful of times. Its antigen is still unknown. The trim removed 8 bases at V and 0 bases at J, leaving 10 bases unmatched. This CDR3 is 16 amino acids long. CDR1 is SEHNR and CDR2 is FQNEAQ in the germline V gene (reference sequence). PCR primers comprised 60 Vbeta and 13 Jbeta primers. Some clones are missing from TCRdb's copy, which holds only in-frame ones; the method was immunoSEQ multiplex PCR. This sample has 200,000 or so clones; more than 65% occur once, and the top ten carry about 1.5%. The sequenced sample consisted of PBMCs. V gene TRBV7-9 combines with J gene TRBJ2-1; TRBD2 matches 7 bases. This receptor was taken from a man aged 50 or older in good health and CMV-seronegative. The CDR3 protein is CASLTRGGSSYNEQFF. The CDR3 DNA reads as TGTGCCAGCCTAACCCGGGGAGGGAGCTCCTACAATGAGCAGTTCTTC.